The 27 T cell receptor beta chains below come from one sample, sequenced in a study of blood T cell repertoires in COVID-19. The table came from immunoSEQ multiplex PCR; TCRdb's copy has only in-frame clones and leaves some out. The table has 350,000 to 450,000 clones, approximately 81% seen once; the top ten hold under 4%. Material: peripheral blood. The receptors originated from a young woman with acute or convalescent COVID-19.

The V and J genes are TRBV6-5 and TRBJ2-6; TRBD1 matches 7 bases. There are 16 residues in the CDR3. Germline V gene sequence: CDR1 MNHEY, CDR2 SVGAGI. With 2 bases clipped from V and 0 bases from J, the junction kept 1 base outside the gene matches. CDR3 sequence (DNA): TGTGCCAGCAGTTACAGGACAGGCTCTGGGGCCAACGTCCTGACTTTC. This gives the protein CASSYRTGSGANVLTF.

The CDR3 region has the DNA TGTGCCACCAGTGATTTGCCGGGCTATGGCTACACCTTC. Residues: CATSDLPGYGYTF. This chain connects TRBV24-1 to TRBJ1-2; D is undetermined. The germline V gene encodes CDR1 KGHDR and CDR2 SFDVKD. The CDR3 covers 13 residues. V gave up 0 bases and J gave up 4 bases, with 5 bases separating them.

The chain employs TRBV28 and TRBJ2-1; 9 bases line up with TRBD1. Germline trimming cut 5 bases from V and 10 bases from J; bases unmatched to any gene: 3. The germline V gene has CDR1 MDHEN and CDR2 SYDVKM. The CDR3 has 12 amino acids. CDR3 nucleotide sequence: TGTGCCAGCAGTGGACAGGGGAACGAGCAGTTCTTC. Amino acids: CASSGQGNEQFF.

The chain links TRBV27 to TRBJ2-7, with a possible D match to TRBD2 (7 bases). Germline CDR1 MNHEY, CDR2 SMNVEV (reference sequence). V lost 2 bases and J lost 2, with 16 bases in between. CDR3 size: 16 residues. The CDR3 bases are TGTGCCAGCAGTTTAGGGGGGGCATTTAGAACCTACGAGCAGTACTTC. This sequence encodes CASSLGGAFRTYEQYF.

The rearrangement uses TRBV24-1 and TRBJ2-5; D is uncertain. With 7 bases removed from V and 0 bases from J, the gap between germline ends came to 11 bases. Germline V gives CDR1 KGHDR, CDR2 SFDVKD. The CDR3 totals 14 residues. Written as DNA, the CDR3 is TGTGCCACCAGGTTTCGGCGGTACCAAGAGACCCAGTACTTC. This translates into CATRFRRYQETQYF.

This rearrangement joins TRBV6-1 to TRBJ1-6, with a tentative D call TRBD1 (6 bases). V shed 3 bases and J shed 7 bases, with 10 bases lying between them. There are 14 residues in the CDR3. CDR1 MNHNS and CDR2 SASEGT come from the germline V gene. The CDR3 loop is CASSDGTHNSPLHF. DNA of the CDR3: TGTGCCAGCAGTGATGGGACACACAATTCACCCCTCCACTTT.

The chain links TRBV5-1 to TRBJ1-1; 12 positions agree with TRBD1. In germline, CDR1 is SGHRS, CDR2 YFSETQ. V shed 4 bases, J shed 5 bases, and the junction held 9 bases outside the gene matches. The CDR3 covers 16 residues. Written as DNA, the CDR3 is TGCGCCAGCAGCCCGACGGGGACAGGGGGCTATACTGAAGCTTTCTTT. Its protein is CASSPTGTGGYTEAFF.

The chain recombines TRBV6-5 with TRBJ1-1; D perhaps matches TRBD1 (5 bases). Germline values: CDR1 MNHEY, CDR2 SVGAGI. The CDR3 is 13 residues long. Trimming stripped 2 bases from V and 4 bases from J, with 8 bases between. This CDR3 reads CASSYRDSTEAFF. The CDR3 DNA sequence: TGTGCCAGCAGTTACCGCGACAGCACTGAAGCTTTCTTT.

The J gene is TRBJ1-1, the V gene TRBV3-1 (or the pseudogene TRBV3-2); D possibly corresponds to TRBD1 (5 bases). Germline assignment: CDR1 LGHDT and CDR2 YNNKEL (reference sequence). The CDR3 runs to 12 residues. Trimming pared 0 bases from V and 11 bases from J, leaving 10 bases between. The CDR3 region is CASSQEGGYAFF. CDR3 in DNA: TGTGCCAGCAGCCAAGAGGGGGGGTATGCTTTCTTT.

The J gene is TRBJ2-3, the V gene TRBV6-1; 9 bases are a match to TRBD2. Trimming removed 1 base from V and 2 bases from J; junction bases left unmatched: 10. The germline V gene has CDR1 MNHNS and CDR2 SASEGT. The CDR3 length is 18 residues. CDR3 loop: CASSEGSSSGVFTDTQYF. In DNA, the CDR3 is TGTGCCAGCAGTGAAGGATCCTCTAGCGGGGTTTTCACAGATACGCAGTATTTT.

The J gene is TRBJ2-3, the V gene TRBV18, with 7 bases lining up with TRBD1. The V gene's germline CDR1 is KGHSH and CDR2 LQKENI. This CDR3 region has 15 residues. The J segment lost 0 bases and the V segment lost 3 bases, leaving 3 bases of the junction unmatched. CDR3 sequence reads: CASSPDRVSTDTQYF. In DNA form, the CDR3 reads TGTGCCAGCTCACCCGACAGGGTTAGCACAGATACGCAGTATTTT. Full variable domain (remainder filled in from reference TRBV18 and TRBJ2-3): NAGVMQNPRHLVRRRGQEARLRCSPMKGHSHVYWYRQLPEEGLKFMVYLQKENIIDESGMPKERFSAEFPKEGPSILRIQQVVRGDSAAYFCASSPDRVSTDTQYFGPGTRLTVL.

There are a few counts of this clone. J is TRBJ1-1 and V is TRBV28, with D possibly matching TRBD1 (6 bases). This CDR3 contains 13 residues. Germline assignment: CDR1 MDHEN and CDR2 SYDVKM. V gave up 5 bases and J gave up 7 bases, with 14 bases separating them. CDR3: CASSTQSDSEAFF. In nucleotides, the CDR3 is TGTGCCAGCAGTACACAGTCGGACAGTGAAGCTTTCTTT.

V and J are TRBV5-6 and TRBJ2-5; no reliable D call. Trimming removed 0 bases at V and 4 bases at J, with 7 bases between. This CDR3 has 13 residues. CDR1 is SGHDT, CDR2 YYEEEE, per germline. The DNA of the CDR3 is TGTGCCAGCAGCTTGGGCCAAGCAGAGACCCAGTACTTC. Protein: CASSLGQAETQYF.

This chain connects TRBV3-1 (or the pseudogene TRBV3-2) to TRBJ1-5, with D perhaps matching TRBD1 (5 bases). V lost 4 bases to trimming and J lost 5 bases, with 12 bases between them. The CDR3 is 14 residues long. Germline CDR1 is LGHDT and CDR2 is YNNKEL (reference sequence). In DNA form, the CDR3 reads TGTGCCAGCAGCCCCAAAGGGGACTATCAGCCCCAGCATTTT. It yields the protein CASSPKGDYQPQHF.

The chain combines TRBV9 with TRBJ2-5; TRBD2 matches 8 bases. CDR3 length: 14 amino acids. Germline CDR1 SGDLS, CDR2 YYNGEE. V was pared by 3 bases and J by 2 bases, with 3 bases of the junction left unmatched. The CDR3 spells CASSASGSQETQYF. DNA of the CDR3: TGTGCCAGCAGCGCTAGCGGGTCTCAAGAGACCCAGTACTTC.

The rearrangement uses TRBV18 and TRBJ2-5; weak D call: TRBD1 (6 bases). The germline CDR1 and CDR2 sequences are KGHSH and LQKENI. This CDR3 region has 13 residues. Trimming removed 3 bases at V and 5 bases at J, with 10 bases between. DNA of the CDR3: TGTGCCAGCTCACCCCGAGGGGGTGAGACCCAGTACTTC. Its protein product is CASSPRGGETQYF.

The chain links TRBV9 to TRBJ1-4, with 11 bases identical to TRBD1. From germline, CDR1 is SGDLS and CDR2 YYNGEE. J was trimmed by 8 bases and V by 3 bases; bases with no gene match: 6. The CDR3 is made up of 15 amino acids. The CDR3 DNA reads TGTGCCAGCAGCGCTGGGACAGGGGGAAGGGAAAAACTGTTTTTT. This sequence encodes CASSAGTGGREKLFF.

This chain links TRBV5-1 with TRBJ2-6; 8 nucleotides agree with TRBD1. Per the germline V gene, CDR1 is SGHRS and CDR2 is YFSETQ. The CDR3 runs to 16 residues. V trimming: 3 bases; J trimming: 3 bases; junction bases outside the gene matches: 5. The CDR3 spells CASSWDGTGGANVLTF. CDR3 nucleotide sequence: TGCGCCAGCAGCTGGGACGGGACAGGTGGGGCCAACGTCCTGACTTTC.

The chain is built from TRBV24-1 and TRBJ1-1; TRBD1 is a possible D gene (6 bases). Trimming cost V 8 bases and J 10 bases, with 19 bases left between them. The germline CDR1 and CDR2 sequences are KGHDR and SFDVKD. CDR3 length: 13 amino acids. In DNA form, the CDR3 reads TGTGCCACCACCGCCTCCGGGACACCCCGAGCTTTCTTT. Its protein is CATTASGTPRAFF.

The chain uses TRBV7-3 and TRBJ2-1; 9 bases fit TRBD2. CDR3 length: 14 amino acids. The V gene end was trimmed by 5 bases and the J gene end by 9 bases; junction bases not matched to a gene: 8. Germline values: CDR1 SGHTA, CDR2 FQGTGA. As DNA, the CDR3 is TGTGCCAGCAGCCTTCTATTGCGGGGGGGTGAGCAGTTCTTC. Its translation: CASSLLLRGGEQFF. Supplemented by reference TRBV7-3 and TRBJ2-1, the full variable domain reads GAGVSQTPSNKVTEKGKYVELRCDPISGHTALYWYRQSLGQGPEFLIYFQGTGAADDSGLPNDRFFAVRPEGSVSTLKIQRTERGDSAVYLCASSLLLRGGEQFFGPGTRLTVL.

The chain links TRBV3-1 (or the pseudogene TRBV3-2) to TRBJ1-1; 11 bases align to TRBD1. This CDR3 has 16 residues. Trimming took 5 bases from V and 3 from J; bases not matched to a gene: 8. Per the germline V gene, CDR1 is LGHDT and CDR2 is YNNKEL (reference sequence). CDR3 loop: CASSYHRTGGYTEAFF. The CDR3 DNA sequence: TGTGCCAGCAGCTACCATAGGACAGGGGGCTACACTGAAGCTTTCTTT.

Remarks on this clone: Within the sample, other DNA sequences also encode this same CDR3. This chain links TRBV6-5 with TRBJ1-5, with D possibly matching TRBD1 (6 bases). The CDR3 extends over 14 amino acids. Trimming stripped 2 bases from V and 6 bases from J, with 11 bases between. CDR1 is MNHEY, CDR2 SVGAGI, per germline. The CDR3, as DNA: TGTGCCAGCAGTTACGCGGGGGGCAGTCAGCCCCAGCATTTT. Translation: CASSYAGGSQPQHF.

CDR3 coding DNA: TGTGCCAGCAGCTTAGTTAGCGGTCCCTACGAGCAGTACTTC. Protein product: CASSLVSGPYEQYF. The chain combines TRBV5-5 with TRBJ2-7, with TRBD2 as a possible D gene (6 bases). CDR1 SGHKS and CDR2 YYEKEE come from the germline V gene (reference sequence). The CDR3 sequence is 14 residues long. V gave up 2 bases and J gave up 2 bases, with 11 bases separating them.

The rearrangement uses TRBV29-1 and TRBJ2-7, with TRBD1 matching 9 bases. V lost 7 bases and J lost 5; bases outside the gene matches: 9. The CDR3 length is 13 residues. Germline V gene data show CDR1 as SQVTM and CDR2 as ANQGSEA. The CDR3 sequence is CSGGGQGVHEQYF. In DNA, the CDR3 is TGCAGCGGCGGGGGACAGGGTGTCCACGAGCAGTACTTC.

The chain has TRBV28 and TRBJ2-5, with 8 bases matching TRBD2. Trimming at V came to 7 bases and at J to 5 bases, leaving 12 bases not matched to a gene. This CDR3 is 15 amino acids long. Germline lookup yields CDR1 MDHEN and CDR2 SYDVKM. CDR3 amino acids: CASTTVWSGGETQYF. The CDR3 DNA reads TGTGCCAGCACTACCGTGTGGTCGGGGGGGGAGACCCAGTACTTC. Full variable domain (missing parts from reference TRBV28 and TRBJ2-5): DVKVTQSSRYLVKRTGEKVFLECVQDMDHENMFWYRQDPGLGLRLIYFSYDVKMKEKGDIPEGYSVSREKKERFSLILESASTNQTSMYLCASTTVWSGGETQYFGPGTRLLVL.

This clone was seen a few times. The chain recombines TRBV7-8 with TRBJ1-2; D may be TRBD1 (6 bases). Trimming left V 3 bases short and J 0 bases short, with 11 bases between. Germline lookup yields CDR1 SGHVS and CDR2 FQNEAQ. The CDR3 runs 15 residues. CDR3 sequence reads: CASSFQSGANYGYTF. The CDR3 coding sequence is TGTGCCAGCAGCTTCCAGTCAGGGGCTAACTATGGCTACACCTTC.

V usage is TRBV3-1 (or the pseudogene TRBV3-2) and J usage is TRBJ1-1; no clear D. Between the trimmed V and J ends, which lost 3 bases and 1 base, there was a span of 9 bases. Germline CDR1 LGHDT, CDR2 YNNKEL (reference sequence). The CDR3 has 14 residues. CDR3 in amino acids: CASSHREGNTEAFF. The CDR3, as DNA: TGTGCCAGCAGCCATCGGGAGGGGAACACTGAAGCTTTCTTT.